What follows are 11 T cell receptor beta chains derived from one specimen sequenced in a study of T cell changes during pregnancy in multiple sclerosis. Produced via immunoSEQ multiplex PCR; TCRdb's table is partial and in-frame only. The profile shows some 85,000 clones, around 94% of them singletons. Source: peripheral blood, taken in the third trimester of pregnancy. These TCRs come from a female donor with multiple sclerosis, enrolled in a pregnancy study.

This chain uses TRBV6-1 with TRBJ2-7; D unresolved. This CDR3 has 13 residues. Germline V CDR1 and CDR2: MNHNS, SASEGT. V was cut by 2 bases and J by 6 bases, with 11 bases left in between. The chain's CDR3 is CASSESFWAEQYF. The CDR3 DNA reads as TGTGCCAGCAGTGAATCTTTCTGGGCCGAGCAGTACTTC.

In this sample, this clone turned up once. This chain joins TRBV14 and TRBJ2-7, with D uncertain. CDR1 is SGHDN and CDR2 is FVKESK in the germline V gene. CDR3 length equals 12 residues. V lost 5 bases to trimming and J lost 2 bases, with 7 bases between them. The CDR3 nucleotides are TGTGCCAGCAGCACCGGAGCCTACGAGCAGTACTTC. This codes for CASSTGAYEQYF.

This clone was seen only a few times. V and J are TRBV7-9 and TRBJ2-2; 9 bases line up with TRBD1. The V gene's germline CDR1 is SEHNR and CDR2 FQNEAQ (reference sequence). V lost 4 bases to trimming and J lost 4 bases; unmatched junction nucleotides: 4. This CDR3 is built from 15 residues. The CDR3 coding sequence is TGTGCCAGCAGCTGGGGACAGGGTTTCACCGGGGAGCTGTTTTTT. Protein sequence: CASSWGQGFTGELFF.

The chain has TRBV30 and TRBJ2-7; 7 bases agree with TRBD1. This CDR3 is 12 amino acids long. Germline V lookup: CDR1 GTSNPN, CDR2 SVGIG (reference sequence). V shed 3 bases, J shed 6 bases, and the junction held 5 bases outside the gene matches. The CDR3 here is CAWSFAGGEQYF. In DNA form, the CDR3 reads TGTGCCTGGAGCTTCGCAGGGGGCGAGCAGTACTTC.

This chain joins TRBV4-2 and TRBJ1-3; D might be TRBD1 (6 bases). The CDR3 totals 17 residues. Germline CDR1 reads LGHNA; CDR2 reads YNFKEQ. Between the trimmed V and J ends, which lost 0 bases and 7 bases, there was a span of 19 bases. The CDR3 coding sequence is TGTGCCAGCAGCCAAGAAGCCAGGCGCTTTCAGGGGAACACCATATATTTT. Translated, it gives CASSQEARRFQGNTIYF.

CDR3 coding DNA: TGTGCCAGCAGCCAACGGGGGGCCTACCAGCCCCAGCATTTT. Protein: CASSQRGAYQPQHF. J is TRBJ1-5 and V is TRBV13; tentative D call: TRBD1 (6 bases). Trimming took off 5 bases at V and 7 bases at J, with 15 bases between the two ends. The CDR3 contains 14 residues. Looked up from germline, CDR1 is PRHDT and CDR2 is FYEKMQ (reference sequence).

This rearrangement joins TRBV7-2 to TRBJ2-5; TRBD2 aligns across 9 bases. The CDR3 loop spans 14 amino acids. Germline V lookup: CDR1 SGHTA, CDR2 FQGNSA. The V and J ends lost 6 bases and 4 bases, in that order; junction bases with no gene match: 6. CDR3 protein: CASRPRLAVETQYF. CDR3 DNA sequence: TGTGCCAGCAGACCACGACTAGCGGTAGAGACCCAGTACTTC.

CDR3 loop: CASSVAGASTDTQYF. CDR3 DNA sequence: TGTGCCAGCAGCGTAGCGGGAGCGAGCACAGATACGCAGTATTTT. J is TRBJ2-3 and V is TRBV9; D might be TRBD2 (6 bases). Germline V CDR1 and CDR2: SGDLS, YYNGEE. Deletions cut 0 bases from V and 0 bases from J, with 8 bases between. The CDR3 covers 15 residues.

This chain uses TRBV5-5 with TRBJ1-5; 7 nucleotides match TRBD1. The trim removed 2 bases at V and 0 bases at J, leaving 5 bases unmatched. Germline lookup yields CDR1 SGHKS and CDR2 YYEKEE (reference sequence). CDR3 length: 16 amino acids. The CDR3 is CASSFGAGGSNQPQHF. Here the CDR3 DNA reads TGTGCCAGCAGCTTCGGGGCAGGGGGTAGCAATCAGCCCCAGCATTTT.

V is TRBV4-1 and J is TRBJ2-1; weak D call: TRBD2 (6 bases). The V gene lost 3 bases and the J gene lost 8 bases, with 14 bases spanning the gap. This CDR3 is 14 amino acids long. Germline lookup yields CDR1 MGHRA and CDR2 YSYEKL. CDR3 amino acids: CASSQGRLDDEQFF. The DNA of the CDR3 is TGCGCCAGCAGCCAGGGCCGACTAGATGATGAGCAGTTCTTC.

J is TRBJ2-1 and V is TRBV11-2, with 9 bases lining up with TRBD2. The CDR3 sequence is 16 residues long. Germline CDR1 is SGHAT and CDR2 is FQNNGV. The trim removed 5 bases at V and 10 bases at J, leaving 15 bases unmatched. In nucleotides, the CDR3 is TGTGCCAGCAGCCCCGGGGCGGGAGGGCCGGAGGAAGAGCAGTTCTTC. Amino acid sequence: CASSPGAGGPEEEQFF.